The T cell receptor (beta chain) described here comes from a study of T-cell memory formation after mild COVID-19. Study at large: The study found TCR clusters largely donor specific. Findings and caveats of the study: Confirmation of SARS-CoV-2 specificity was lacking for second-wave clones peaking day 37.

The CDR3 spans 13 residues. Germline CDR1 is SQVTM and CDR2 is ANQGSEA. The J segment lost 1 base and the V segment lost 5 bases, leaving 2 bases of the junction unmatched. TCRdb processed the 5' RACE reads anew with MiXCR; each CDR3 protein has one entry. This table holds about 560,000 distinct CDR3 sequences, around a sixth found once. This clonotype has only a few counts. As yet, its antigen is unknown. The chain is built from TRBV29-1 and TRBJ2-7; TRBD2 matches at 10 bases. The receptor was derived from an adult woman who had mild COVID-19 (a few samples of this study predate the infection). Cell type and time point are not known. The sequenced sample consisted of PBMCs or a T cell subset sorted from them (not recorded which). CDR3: CSVPLAGSYEQYF. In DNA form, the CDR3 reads TGCAGCGTTCCACTAGCGGGGTCCTACGAGCAGTACTTC.